What follows are 29 T cell receptor beta chains derived from one specimen sequenced in a study of regulatory and conventional T cells in RAG deficiency. The sorted conventional CD4+ T cells were CD25-low and CD127-high, with genomic DNA sequenced. Produced via immunoSEQ multiplex PCR; TCRdb's table is partial and in-frame only. The sample holds around 30,000 clones; 90% to 95% are singletons and the top ten take around 0.2%. The same data also contributed to another study, on regulatory T cells. From that second work: Amplification used 52 TRBV primers and 13 TRBJ primers.

Sequencing input: CD25- CD4+ T cells sorted from blood. Receptors were obtained from a human donor in good health.

The chain is built from TRBV14 and TRBJ1-2; 8 nucleotides match TRBD1. The V and J ends lost 3 bases and 3 bases, in that order; junction bases with no gene match: 0. The CDR3 has 13 amino acids. CDR1 and CDR2 from the germline V gene are SGHDN and FVKESK. The CDR3: CASSQGQDYGYTF. The CDR3 DNA follows: TGTGCCAGCAGCCAGGGACAGGACTATGGCTACACCTTC.

The genes are TRBV18 and TRBJ2-7, with 13 bases aligning to TRBD2. Germline CDR1 KGHSH, CDR2 LQKENI. This CDR3 is 15 amino acids long. Trimming removed 3 bases from V and 6 bases from J; junction bases left unmatched: 5. CDR3 in DNA: TGTGCCAGCTCACCCGGGACTAGCGGGACTGGCGAGCAGTACTTC. Residues: CASSPGTSGTGEQYF.

The CDR3 DNA follows: TGTGCCAGCAGCGCGGGACAGGGAAGCACAGATACGCAGTATTTT. It encodes CASSAGQGSTDTQYF. V usage is TRBV5-8 and J usage is TRBJ2-3, with TRBD1 matching over 9 bases. CDR1 is SGHTS and CDR2 is YDEGEE in the germline V gene. V shed 4 bases, J shed 0 bases, and the junction held 3 bases outside the gene matches. The CDR3 runs 15 residues.

The gene calls are TRBV9 and TRBJ1-4; 7 positions agree with TRBD1. The germline V gene encodes CDR1 SGDLS and CDR2 YYNGEE. V dropped 3 bases and J dropped 3; count of bases not matched to a gene: 5. The CDR3 is 15 amino acids. In DNA, the CDR3 is TGTGCCAGCAGCGACATGACAGGGTCTAATGAAAAACTGTTTTTT. It encodes CASSDMTGSNEKLFF. Full variable domain (remainder filled in from reference TRBV9 and TRBJ1-4): DSGVTQTPKHLITATGQRVTLRCSPRSGDLSVYWYQQSLDQGLQFLIQYYNGEERAKGNILERFSAQQFPDLHSELNLSSLELGDSALYFCASSDMTGSNEKLFFGSGTQLSVL.

This chain uses TRBV7-9 with TRBJ1-2; TRBD1 is a possible D gene (6 bases). The ends were cut back, 5 bases at V and 4 bases at J, with 11 bases in the middle. This CDR3 is built from 13 residues. Germline V gene lookup returns CDR1 SEHNR and CDR2 FQNEAQ (reference sequence). The CDR3 DNA follows: TGTGCCAGCAGCCGACAGGTTAGCTATGGCTACACCTTC. Translation: CASSRQVSYGYTF.

The chain carries TRBV6-5 and TRBJ1-5; D gene uncertain. The V and J ends lost 6 bases and 0 bases respectively, with 12 bases between them. CDR1 is MNHEY and CDR2 is SVGAGI in the germline V gene. The CDR3 is 15 residues long. CDR3 amino acids: CASSRRTGSNQPQHF. The CDR3, as DNA: TGTGCCAGCAGCCGGAGGACGGGTAGCAATCAGCCCCAGCATTTT.

This chain joins TRBV19 and TRBJ1-5; TRBD1 is a possible D gene (6 bases). The germline CDR1 and CDR2 sequences are LNHDA and SQIVND (reference sequence). The CDR3 extends over 15 amino acids. Trimming cost V 7 bases and J 0 bases, with 13 bases left between them. The CDR3 bases are TGTGCCAGTACGGGCAGGGGATCTAGCAATCAGCCCCAGCATTTT. This codes for CASTGRGSSNQPQHF. The full variable domain, with the rest looked up from reference TRBV19 and TRBJ1-5, is DGGITQSPKYLFRKEGQNVTLSCEQNLNHDAMYWYRQDPGQGLRLIYYSQIVNDFQKGDIAEGYSVSREKKESFPLTVTSAQKNPTAFYLCASTGRGSSNQPQHFGDGTRLSIL.

Only one count was recorded for this clone. The chain employs TRBV5-4 and TRBJ1-2, with 7 bases fitting TRBD1. The CDR3 covers 15 residues. Losses at the gene ends were 4 bases for V and 0 bases for J; bases not matched to a gene: 6. Germline-derived CDR1 and CDR2 are SGHNT and YYREEE (reference sequence). CDR3 coding DNA: TGTGCCAGCAGCCCACGGACAGGATCTAACTATGGCTACACCTTC. This translates into CASSPRTGSNYGYTF.

The chain employs TRBV28 and TRBJ1-2; weak D call: TRBD1 (6 bases). The CDR3 totals 13 residues. V was cut by 3 bases and J by 7 bases, with 12 bases left in between. Germline V gives CDR1 MDHEN, CDR2 SYDVKM. CDR3 sequence reads: CASSFGGGLGYTF. The CDR3, as DNA: TGTGCCAGCAGTTTTGGGGGGGGGCTTGGCTACACCTTC.

V gene TRBV5-1 combines with J gene TRBJ2-1; 13 positions match TRBD2. V lost 0 bases and J lost 2; bases outside the gene matches: 5. Germline V gene data show CDR1 as SGHRS and CDR2 as YFSETQ. This CDR3 spans 18 amino acids. As DNA, the CDR3 is TGCGCCAGCAGCTTGGGACTAGCGGGGGGCGTTCCCTACAATGAGCAGTTCTTC. Its translation is CASSLGLAGGVPYNEQFF.

This clone came up once. The rearrangement links TRBV28 to TRBJ1-2; 8 nucleotides align to TRBD1. The ends lost 1 base at V and 5 bases at J; junction bases unmatched: 3. The germline V gene has CDR1 MDHEN and CDR2 SYDVKM. The CDR3 is made up of 14 amino acids. The CDR3 loop reads CASSLFDRGYGYTF. CDR3 DNA sequence: TGTGCCAGCAGTTTATTTGACAGGGGTTATGGCTACACCTTC.

This clone showed up just a few times. The genes are TRBV10-3 and TRBJ2-7; 9 nucleotides match TRBD1. This CDR3 spans 15 amino acids. J lost 1 base, V lost 3 bases, and 4 bases had no gene match. Germline CDR1 and CDR2: ENHRY and SYGVKD. The CDR3 region has the DNA TGTGCCATCAGTGATCTGACAGGGGGATCCTACGAGCAGTACTTC. Translating it yields CAISDLTGGSYEQYF.

The gene calls are TRBV28 and TRBJ2-6, with D tentatively TRBD2 (6 bases). The CDR3 runs 16 residues. V lost 8 bases to trimming and J lost 6 bases, with 20 bases between them. Germline V CDR1 and CDR2: MDHEN, SYDVKM. In nucleotides, the CDR3 is TGTGCCAGCGAAACCGGAGGGGCCCTCTTGGCCAACGTCCTGACTTTC. It encodes CASETGGALLANVLTF. Full variable domain (missing parts from reference TRBV28 and TRBJ2-6): DVKVTQSSRYLVKRTGEKVFLECVQDMDHENMFWYRQDPGLGLRLIYFSYDVKMKEKGDIPEGYSVSREKKERFSLILESASTNQTSMYLCASETGGALLANVLTFGAGSRLTVL.

Written as DNA, the CDR3 is TGTGCCAGCAGAGTAGGACAGGGTTCCTACGAGCAGTACTTC. It encodes CASRVGQGSYEQYF. This sequence joins TRBV7-9 and TRBJ2-7; 8 bases agree with TRBD1. The CDR3 extends over 14 amino acids. Trimming removed 6 bases from V and 1 base from J; junction bases left unmatched: 5. Germline assignment: CDR1 SEHNR and CDR2 FQNEAQ (reference sequence).

J is TRBJ2-7 and V is TRBV29-1; possibly TRBD2 for D (6 bases). The CDR3 has 13 amino acids. Germline CDR1 and CDR2: SQVTM and ANQGSEA. V lost 6 bases and J 7 bases, leaving 19 bases between the germline ends. DNA of the CDR3: TGCAGCGTCGATAGGAGTAGTGGAGGGGAGCAGTACTTC. Protein: CSVDRSSGGEQYF.

This clone is a singleton in its sample. DNA of the CDR3: TGCAGCGGCAGCCGGACAGGGGGGGAGACCCAGTACTTC. It translates to CSGSRTGGETQYF. V gene TRBV29-1 combines with J gene TRBJ2-5; 10 positions match TRBD1. The CDR3 is 13 residues long. Trimming took 7 bases from V and 5 from J; bases not matched to a gene: 7. Germline assignment: CDR1 SQVTM and CDR2 ANQGSEA. The whole variable domain, filled in from reference TRBV29-1 and TRBJ2-5, reads SAVISQKPSRDICQRGTSLTIQCQVDSQVTMMFWYRQQPGQSLTLIATANQGSEATYESGFVIDKFPISRPNLTFSTLTVSNMSPEDSSIYLCSGSRTGGETQYFGPGTRLLVL.

This chain connects TRBV5-1 to TRBJ1-3, with D maybe TRBD1 (6 bases). Per germline, CDR1 SGHRS and CDR2 YFSETQ. V was cut by 4 bases and J by 4 bases, with 12 bases left in between. The CDR3 contains 14 residues. The CDR3 DNA is TGCGCCAGCAGCGTGGGACACCGGGGAAACACCATATATTTT. It encodes CASSVGHRGNTIYF.

CDR3 loop: CASSPRGASGGGATGELFF. As DNA, the CDR3 is TGTGCCAGCAGCCCTCGCGGGGCTAGCGGGGGGGGTGCAACCGGGGAGCTGTTTTTT. The chain combines TRBV7-9 with TRBJ2-2, with TRBD2 matching over 12 bases. Looked up from germline, CDR1 is SEHNR and CDR2 is FQNEAQ (reference sequence). With V trimmed by 5 bases and J by 5 bases, 15 bases remained unmatched. The length of the CDR3 is 19 residues.

The chain has TRBV11-2 and TRBJ2-7; 7 bases are shared with TRBD2. The CDR3 runs to 15 residues. The trim removed 5 bases at V and 2 bases at J, leaving 9 bases unmatched. Germline V gene sequence: CDR1 SGHAT, CDR2 FQNNGV. CDR3 region: CASSTETGTTYEQYF. CDR3 bases: TGTGCCAGCAGCACCGAGACCGGGACTACCTACGAGCAGTACTTC. The full variable domain, in which reference TRBV11-2 and TRBJ2-7 provide the parts outside the CDR3, is EAGVAQSPRYKIIEKRQSVAFWCNPISGHATLYWYQQILGQGPKLLIQFQNNGVVDDSQLPKDRFSAERLKGVDSTLKIQPAKLEDSAVYLCASSTETGTTYEQYFGPGTRLTVT.

This chain connects TRBV28 to TRBJ1-4, with TRBD1 identical over 7 bases. V shed 6 bases, J shed 4 bases, and the junction held 11 bases outside the gene matches. The germline V gene has CDR1 MDHEN and CDR2 SYDVKM. This CDR3 is built from 16 residues. The CDR3 loop is CASSPFLGTDNEKLFF. For the CDR3, the DNA is TGTGCCAGCAGCCCCTTTCTTGGGACAGATAATGAAAAACTGTTTTTT.

The chain couples TRBV19 to TRBJ2-3, with 7 bases lining up with TRBD1. Germline-derived CDR1 and CDR2 are LNHDA and SQIVND (reference sequence). The CDR3 covers 19 residues. With V trimmed by 0 bases and J by 6 bases, 18 bases remained unmatched. This CDR3 is CASSIDRGTGASQRDTQYF. The CDR3 DNA reads TGTGCCAGTAGTATAGATCGAGGAACAGGGGCCTCTCAGAGGGATACGCAGTATTTT.

The chain links TRBV6-6 to TRBJ1-2, with 7 bases lining up with TRBD1. The CDR3 extends over 13 amino acids. V was clipped by 9 bases and J by 8 bases; unmatched bases: 12. CDR1 is MNHNY, CDR2 SVGAGI, per germline (reference sequence). This chain's CDR3 is CASYHTGVRGYTF. Written as DNA, the CDR3 is TGTGCCAGTTACCATACAGGGGTTCGCGGCTACACCTTC.

V gene TRBV6-5 combines with J gene TRBJ2-7, with D possibly matching TRBD2 (5 bases). The CDR3 is 13 amino acids. Per germline, CDR1 MNHEY and CDR2 SVGAGI. V lost 5 bases and J 5 bases, leaving 13 bases between the germline ends. This CDR3 is CASSLTGIDEQYF. As DNA, the CDR3 is TGTGCCAGCAGTCTTACGGGAATTGACGAGCAGTACTTC.

CDR3 coding DNA: TGCGCCAGCAGCTTGGCCGCCGCGGACACTGAAGCTTTCTTT. This translates into CASSLAAADTEAFF. The rearrangement joins TRBV5-1 to TRBJ1-1, with D unresolved. The CDR3 is made up of 14 amino acids. Trimming left V 0 bases short and J 3 bases short, with 9 bases between. Looked up from germline, CDR1 is SGHRS and CDR2 is YFSETQ.

This rearrangement joins TRBV19 to TRBJ2-7, with D possibly being TRBD2 (7 bases). The CDR3 sequence is 14 residues long. Germline V gene lookup returns CDR1 LNHDA and CDR2 SQIVND (reference sequence). Trimming cost V 9 bases and J 2 bases, with 17 bases left between them. In DNA, the CDR3 is TGTGCCAGGAGGGGGGGTTCTACTCCCTACGAGCAGTACTTC. Amino acid sequence: CARRGGSTPYEQYF. Full variable domain (outside the CDR3, taken from reference TRBV19 and TRBJ2-7): DGGITQSPKYLFRKEGQNVTLSCEQNLNHDAMYWYRQDPGQGLRLIYYSQIVNDFQKGDIAEGYSVSREKKESFPLTVTSAQKNPTAFYLCARRGGSTPYEQYFGPGTRLTVT.

The chain is built from TRBV7-3 and TRBJ2-6, with 10 bases aligning to TRBD1. Germline V lookup: CDR1 SGHTA, CDR2 FQGTGA. CDR3 size: 18 residues. V lost 5 bases to trimming and J lost 3 bases; unmatched junction nucleotides: 10. The CDR3 DNA reads as TGTGCCAGCAGCCCAGTGAGACAGGGGGCGCTTGGGGCCAACGTCCTGACTTTC. As protein: CASSPVRQGALGANVLTF.

The J gene is TRBJ2-1, the V gene TRBV5-1; D is uncertain. Germline V CDR1 and CDR2: SGHRS, YFSETQ. V gave up 4 bases and J gave up 7 bases, with 18 bases separating them. This CDR3 has 15 residues. The CDR3 loop reads CASSGKAGSRNEQFF. In DNA, the CDR3 is TGCGCCAGCAGCGGAAAAGCCGGGTCGAGGAATGAGCAGTTCTTC.

DNA of the CDR3: TGTGCCAGCAGCCAAGAGCGGGGCTGGACCGGGGAGCTGTTTTTT. This gives the protein CASSQERGWTGELFF. The genes are TRBV14 and TRBJ2-2, with D possibly matching TRBD2 (6 bases). CDR1 is SGHDN, CDR2 FVKESK, per germline. The CDR3 is 15 residues long. V dropped 0 bases and J dropped 5 bases, with 10 bases sitting between them.

Remarks on this clone: One end of the junction is discordant with germline, which a read error may explain. The chain links TRBV5-4 to TRBJ1-6; TRBD1 aligns across 7 bases. The length of the CDR3 is 16 residues. The V gene's germline CDR1 is SGHNT and CDR2 YYREEE (reference sequence). The CDR3 is CASSTPQTGLDSPLHF. CDR3 DNA sequence: TGTGCCAGCAGCACCCCTCAGACAGGGCTGGATTCGCCCCTCCACTTT.